Following are 32 T cell receptor beta chains from one sample sequenced in a study of OX40 agonist ivuxolimab in advanced cancers. The assay was immunoSEQ multiplex PCR, and TCRdb's table has in-frame clones only and misses some. In the table there are 65,000 to 95,000 clones, about 95% of which are singletons. The input for sequencing was CD4+ or CD8+ T cells sorted from blood, taken in a trial of the OX40 agonist ivuxolimab. The receptor set was obtained from an adult with an advanced solid tumor such as melanoma, head and neck, liver or kidney cancer.

The chain is built from TRBV7-2 and TRBJ1-2, with D perhaps TRBD1 (6 bases). Trimming pared 5 bases from V and 4 bases from J, leaving 20 bases between. The length of the CDR3 is 16 residues. The germline V gene encodes CDR1 SGHTA and CDR2 FQGNSA. In nucleotides, the CDR3 is TGTGCCAGCAGCCCCGAGGAGGGGGGGGGTAGCTATGGCTACACCTTC. Translating gives CASSPEEGGGSYGYTF.

The chain links TRBV30 to TRBJ2-3; D ambiguous. Per germline, CDR1 GTSNPN and CDR2 SVGIG (reference sequence). The CDR3 has 15 amino acids. V lost 0 bases, J lost 0 bases, and 10 bases lay in between. The CDR3 loop is CAWSVAGASTDTQYF. CDR3 nucleotide sequence: TGTGCCTGGAGTGTGGCAGGCGCTAGCACAGATACGCAGTATTTT.

This clone was recorded only once. This CDR3 is CASSMLRNSYEQYF. The CDR3 DNA is TGTGCCAGTAGTATGCTGCGGAACTCCTACGAGCAGTACTTC. The genes are TRBV19 and TRBJ2-7; D gene uncertain. The CDR3 has 14 residues. Per the germline V gene, CDR1 is LNHDA and CDR2 is SQIVND (reference sequence). V lost 3 bases and J 0 bases, leaving 9 bases between the germline ends.

Points on this clone: At one end the junction does not follow the germline gene, possibly because of a read error. The chain joins TRBV27 to TRBJ2-1; 7 bases are shared with TRBD2. CDR3 length equals 18 residues. Germline V gene lookup returns CDR1 MNHEY and CDR2 SMNVEV (reference sequence). CDR3 loop: CASSVSGLNGGPYNEQFF. In DNA form, the CDR3 reads TGTGCCAGCAGTGTATCGGGACTAAACGGTGGCCCCTACAATGAGCAGTTCTTC.

The genes are TRBV10-1 and TRBJ1-2; D is undetermined. Looked up from germline, CDR1 is WNHNN and CDR2 is SYGVQD (reference sequence). The CDR3 length is 16 residues. V was shortened by 5 bases and J by 0 bases, with 16 bases between the two germline ends. The CDR3 is CASSSGFRQANYGYTF. The CDR3 nucleotides read TGCGCCAGCAGTTCGGGGTTTAGACAAGCTAACTATGGCTACACCTTC.

V gene TRBV9 combines with J gene TRBJ2-3; TRBD1 aligns across 8 bases. Germline trimming cut 3 bases from V and 2 bases from J; bases unmatched to any gene: 5. CDR1 and CDR2 (germline): SGDLS, YYNGEE. This CDR3 is built from 15 residues. The CDR3 DNA reads TGTGCCAGCAGCGCCCAGGGGGCGCACACAGATACGCAGTATTTT. Protein product: CASSAQGAHTDTQYF.

The rearrangement uses TRBV29-1 and TRBJ2-7; D may be TRBD1 (6 bases). The CDR3 has 16 residues. Trimming left V 0 bases short and J 0 bases short, with 15 bases between. Per the germline V gene, CDR1 is SQVTM and CDR2 is ANQGSEA. The CDR3 DNA reads as TGCAGCGTTGAAGATCGGGGACACGACCTCTCCTACGAGCAGTACTTC. Amino acids: CSVEDRGHDLSYEQYF.

This sequence joins TRBV27 and TRBJ2-1; TRBD2 matches at 7 bases. The V gene's germline CDR1 is MNHEY and CDR2 SMNVEV (reference sequence). The CDR3 is 15 amino acids. V gave up 7 bases and J gave up 0 bases; unmatched junction bases: 6. Here the CDR3 DNA reads TGTGCCAGCACGGGGGAGCGGGGCTCCTACAATGAGCAGTTCTTC. Protein product: CASTGERGSYNEQFF.

V and J are TRBV4-3 and TRBJ2-5; weak D call: TRBD2 (6 bases). Trimming stripped 4 bases from V and 5 bases from J, with 11 bases between. CDR3 length equals 13 residues. The germline V gene has CDR1 LGHNA and CDR2 YSLEER. The CDR3: CASSLGGEETQYF. DNA of the CDR3: TGCGCCAGCAGCCTCGGGGGTGAGGAGACCCAGTACTTC.

CDR3 nucleotides: TGTGCCAGCAGCTCTTGGACTAGCGGCACAGATACGCAGTATTTT. This encodes CASSSWTSGTDTQYF. The V call is TRBV5-4, the J call TRBJ2-3; 9 bases line up with TRBD2. CDR3 size: 15 residues. Per the germline V gene, CDR1 is SGHNT and CDR2 is YYREEE (reference sequence). V was pared by 3 bases and J by 1 base, with 3 bases of the junction left unmatched.

The chain carries TRBV30 and TRBJ2-1; TRBD2 aligns across 9 bases. With V trimmed by 2 bases and J by 9 bases, 8 bases remained unmatched. The CDR3 covers 14 residues. The germline gives CDR1 GTSNPN, CDR2 SVGIG (reference sequence). For the CDR3, the DNA is TGTGCCTGGAGTAGGGCTAGCGGGGTCTCTGAGCAGTTCTTC. Translating it yields CAWSRASGVSEQFF.

The chain recombines TRBV5-1 with TRBJ1-1; no clear D. Germline CDR1 SGHRS, CDR2 YFSETQ. CDR3 length: 17 residues. V dropped 2 bases and J dropped 0 bases, with 17 bases sitting between them. The CDR3, as DNA: TGCGCCAGCAGCTTAAACGGACCGGGAGCCATGAACACTGAAGCTTTCTTT. Translated, it gives CASSLNGPGAMNTEAFF.

Only one count was recorded for this clone. The V and J genes are TRBV7-7 and TRBJ2-5; D unclear. V shed 1 base and J shed 0 bases, with 3 bases lying between them. Per germline, CDR1 SSHAT and CDR2 FNYEAQ (reference sequence). This CDR3 has 13 amino acids. Here the CDR3 reads CASSLVYQETQYF. CDR3 nucleotide sequence: TGTGCCAGCAGCTTAGTGTACCAAGAGACCCAGTACTTC.

V and J are TRBV7-9 and TRBJ2-1; D uncertain. CDR3 length equals 12 residues. V shed 0 bases and J shed 6 bases, with 3 bases lying between them. Germline CDR1 and CDR2: SEHNR and FQNEAQ (reference sequence). The CDR3 coding sequence is TGTGCCAGCAGCTTAGCCGTCAATGAGCAGTTCTTC. Translation gives CASSLAVNEQFF.

This chain uses TRBV27 with TRBJ2-1; 9 bases are a match to TRBD2. The CDR3 runs 15 residues. V was pared by 5 bases and J by 5 bases, with 7 bases of the junction left unmatched. Germline loops: CDR1 MNHEY, CDR2 SMNVEV (reference sequence). The CDR3 DNA follows: TGTGCCAGCAGTCAAAGGGCGGGAGGGAACAATGAGCAGTTCTTC. This encodes CASSQRAGGNNEQFF.

The gene calls are TRBV7-6 and TRBJ2-6; D gene unclear. The V end lost 5 bases, the J end lost 0 bases, and 5 bases lay between the germline ends. Germline CDR1 and CDR2: SGHVS and FNYEAQ. This CDR3 comprises 14 residues. CDR3 coding DNA: TGTGCCAGCAGCCCAGGCTCTGGGGCCAACGTCCTGACTTTC. Residues: CASSPGSGANVLTF. The complete variable domain, with remaining parts taken from reference TRBV7-6 and TRBJ2-6, reads GAGVSQSPRYKVTKRGQDVALRCDPISGHVSLYWYRQALGQGPEFLTYFNYEAQQDKSGLPNDRFSAERPEGSISTLTIQRTEQRDSAMYRCASSPGSGANVLTFGAGSRLTVL.

The rearrangement joins TRBV10-2 to TRBJ2-2; tentative D call: TRBD1 (5 bases). Germline loops: CDR1 WSHSY, CDR2 SAAADI. Trimming pared 6 bases from V and 1 base from J, leaving 6 bases between. The CDR3 sequence is 13 residues long. This CDR3 is CASSDRNTGELFF. The CDR3 DNA follows: TGCGCCAGCAGCGACAGGAACACCGGGGAGCTGTTTTTT.

The chain recombines TRBV7-2 with TRBJ1-5; D unclear. Per the germline V gene, CDR1 is SGHTA and CDR2 is FQGNSA. This CDR3 comprises 15 residues. Trimming shortened V by 3 bases and J by 0 bases, and 9 bases separated the two germline ends. In DNA form, the CDR3 reads TGTGCCAGCAGCTTGGCCACCTATAGCAATCAGCCCCAGCATTTT. Protein sequence: CASSLATYSNQPQHF.

The chain couples TRBV30 to TRBJ2-5; D is perhaps TRBD1 or TRBD2 (5 bases each). CDR3 length: 15 amino acids. V gave up 0 bases and J gave up 5 bases, with 16 bases separating them. Looked up from germline, CDR1 is GTSNPN and CDR2 is SVGIG (reference sequence). CDR3 bases: TGTGCCTGGAGTGTAGGGGCCCCGGGCGGGGAGACCCAGTACTTC. It yields the protein CAWSVGAPGGETQYF. The variable domain in full, completed from reference TRBV30 and TRBJ2-5, reads SQTIHQWPATLVQPVGSPLSLECTVEGTSNPNLYWYRQAAGRGLQLLFYSVGIGQISSEVPQNLSASRPQDRQFILSSKKLLLSDSGFYLCAWSVGAPGGETQYFGPGTRLLVL.

CDR3 protein: CASGTGAPYEQYF. In DNA form, the CDR3 reads TGTGCCAGCGGGACAGGGGCCCCCTACGAGCAGTACTTC. The chain links TRBV5-6 to TRBJ2-7; 10 bases match TRBD1. V lost 7 bases and J lost 2; bases outside the gene matches: 3. The CDR3 totals 13 residues. Germline loops: CDR1 SGHDT, CDR2 YYEEEE.

The chain employs TRBV7-3 and TRBJ2-3; 7 bases fit TRBD2. Trimming took 3 bases from V and 0 from J; bases not matched to a gene: 3. Germline CDR1 reads SGHTA; CDR2 reads FQGTGA. CDR3 length: 15 amino acids. The CDR3 sequence is CASSFSSGSTDTQYF. CDR3 nucleotides: TGTGCCAGCAGCTTCTCTAGCGGAAGCACAGATACGCAGTATTTT.

This chain uses TRBV4-1 with TRBJ1-1; 8 nucleotides agree with TRBD1. The germline V gene encodes CDR1 MGHRA and CDR2 YSYEKL. The trim removed 3 bases at V and 4 bases at J, leaving 4 bases unmatched. This CDR3 contains 14 residues. The CDR3 DNA follows: TGCGCCAGCAGCCAGACAGGGGCGGGCACTGAAGCTTTCTTT. Its protein is CASSQTGAGTEAFF.

The rearrangement uses TRBV19 and TRBJ2-1; 7 bases map to TRBD2. V was pared by 4 bases and J by 8 bases, with 14 bases of the junction left unmatched. Germline CDR1 reads LNHDA; CDR2 reads SQIVND (reference sequence). The CDR3 runs to 16 residues. The CDR3 spells CASSTLGGEGDYEQFF. The CDR3 DNA sequence: TGTGCCAGTAGTACTCTTGGGGGGGAGGGTGACTATGAGCAGTTCTTC.

The gene calls are TRBV4-1 and TRBJ2-3, with D tentatively TRBD1 (6 bases). Deletions cut 3 bases from V and 4 bases from J, with 14 bases between. Germline V lookup: CDR1 MGHRA, CDR2 YSYEKL. The CDR3 totals 15 residues. The chain's CDR3 is CASSHGQPVADTQYF. DNA of the CDR3: TGCGCCAGCAGCCACGGACAGCCAGTAGCAGATACGCAGTATTTT.

This clone was detected only once. This chain links TRBV29-1 with TRBJ2-1; tentative D call: TRBD1 (6 bases). This CDR3 comprises 12 residues. Trimming took off 4 bases at V and 7 bases at J, with 11 bases between the two ends. From germline, CDR1 is SQVTM and CDR2 ANQGSEA. This CDR3 reads CSVVWTANEQFF. CDR3 bases: TGCAGCGTTGTCTGGACAGCAAATGAGCAGTTCTTC.

The chain is built from TRBV7-9 and TRBJ2-5, with a tentative D call TRBD2 (6 bases). The J call may be mistaken, given a closer DNA end match to TRBJ2-7. Germline-derived CDR1 and CDR2 are SEHNR and FQNEAQ (reference sequence). The CDR3 is 15 residues long. CDR3 coding DNA: TGTGCCAGCAGCTCGAGGGGAGGCCCTACCTACGAGCAGTACTTC. Amino acid sequence: CASSSRGGPTYEQYF.

The chain joins TRBV19 to TRBJ1-5; no reliable D call. Germline V gene sequence: CDR1 LNHDA, CDR2 SQIVND (reference sequence). The CDR3 spans 13 residues. V lost 2 bases, J lost 8 bases, and 10 bases lay in between. CDR3 in DNA: TGTGCCAGTAGTATACGGAGCGGAGAGCCCCAGCATTTT. It is translated as CASSIRSGEPQHF.

The chain recombines TRBV28 with TRBJ1-1, with unresolved D. Trimming took off 3 bases at V and 7 bases at J, with 15 bases between the two ends. CDR1 and CDR2 (germline): MDHEN, SYDVKM. This CDR3 contains 14 residues. The CDR3, as DNA: TGTGCCAGCAGTTTGCAGACGGCGAGACATGAAGCTTTCTTT. Its translation: CASSLQTARHEAFF.

The chain carries TRBV6-1 and TRBJ1-4; D not resolved. The CDR3 contains 16 residues. Trimming shortened V by 1 base and J by 6 bases, and 15 bases separated the two germline ends. In germline, CDR1 is MNHNS, CDR2 SASEGT. The CDR3 DNA sequence: TGTGCCAGCAGTGAAGTAGAGGGTGGTGGGGATGAAAAACTGTTTTTT. Its protein is CASSEVEGGGDEKLFF.

This clone was detected once. The chain links TRBV4-1 to TRBJ2-1, with D unclear. Trimming removed 0 bases at V and 4 bases at J, with 10 bases between. The CDR3 is 15 residues long. CDR1 and CDR2 (germline): MGHRA, YSYEKL. CDR3 region: CASSQDTPTYNEQFF. The CDR3 DNA reads TGCGCCAGCAGCCAAGACACCCCTACTTACAATGAGCAGTTCTTC.

The DNA of the CDR3 is TGTGCCAGCAGCGGCCGGGACAGGGATGAAAAACTGTTTTTT. The encoded protein is CASSGRDRDEKLFF. The chain joins TRBV7-9 to TRBJ1-4; 9 bases match TRBD1. CDR3 length equals 14 residues. V dropped 5 bases and J dropped 6; count of bases not matched to a gene: 4. Germline V gene sequence: CDR1 SEHNR, CDR2 FQNEAQ (reference sequence). Full variable domain (remainder filled in from reference TRBV7-9 and TRBJ1-4): DTGVSQNPRHKITKRGQNVTFRCDPISEHNRLYWYRQTLGQGPEFLTYFQNEAQLEKSRLLSDRFSAERPKGSFSTLEIQRTEQGDSAMYLCASSGRDRDEKLFFGSGTQLSVL.

V usage is TRBV2 and J usage is TRBJ2-1; D not certain. The V gene lost 6 bases and the J gene lost 0 bases, with 9 bases spanning the gap. Looked up from germline, CDR1 is SNHLY and CDR2 is FYNNEI. The CDR3 is 14 residues long. The CDR3 is CASRAPSSYNEQFF. As DNA, the CDR3 is TGTGCCAGCAGGGCCCCTAGCTCCTACAATGAGCAGTTCTTC. Full variable domain (outside the CDR3, taken from reference TRBV2 and TRBJ2-1): EPEVTQTPSHQVTQMGQEVILRCVPISNHLYFYWYRQILGQKVEFLVSFYNNEISEKSEIFDDQFSVERPDGSNFTLKIRSTKLEDSAMYFCASRAPSSYNEQFFGPGTRLTVL.